The entry below gives a single T cell receptor (beta chain) sequence along with its context. Germline V CDR1 and CDR2: LNHDA, SQIVND (reference sequence). Trimming took 4 bases from V and 2 from J; bases not matched to a gene: 4. The CDR3 consists of 14 residues. This record belongs to a study of blood T cell repertoires in COVID-19. Study information: The United States, Italy and Spain supplied acute and convalescent COVID-19 samples. T cells, B-cell-depleted T cells, or PBMCs supplied cDNA or gDNA.

As originally analysed: Estimates of nucleated cell counts were drawn from the amplification of reference gene primers. Data came from immunoSEQ multiplex PCR; TCRdb stores just in-frame clones and leaves some out. That table gives V, J and clone size, and the DNA gave D and trimming. The data hold approximately 100,000 clones, with 85% observed a single time. The sample consisted of peripheral blood. This receptor was identified in an older man with acute or convalescent COVID-19. V usage is TRBV19 and J usage is TRBJ2-7; 8 bases are a match to TRBD2. This CDR3 is CASSRGLVAYEQYF. The CDR3 DNA sequence: TGTGCCAGTAGTAGGGGACTAGTGGCCTACGAGCAGTACTTC.